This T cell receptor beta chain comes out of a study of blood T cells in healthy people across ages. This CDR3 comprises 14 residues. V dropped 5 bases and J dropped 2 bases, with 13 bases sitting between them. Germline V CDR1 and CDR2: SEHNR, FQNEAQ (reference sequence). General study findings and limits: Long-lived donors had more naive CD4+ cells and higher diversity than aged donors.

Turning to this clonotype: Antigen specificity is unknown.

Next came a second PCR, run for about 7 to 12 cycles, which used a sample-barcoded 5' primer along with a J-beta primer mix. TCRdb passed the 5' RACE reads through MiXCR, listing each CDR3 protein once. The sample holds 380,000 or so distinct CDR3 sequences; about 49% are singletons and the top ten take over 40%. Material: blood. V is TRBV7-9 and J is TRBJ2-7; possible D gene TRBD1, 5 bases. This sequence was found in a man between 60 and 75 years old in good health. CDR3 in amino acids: CASSQFDRPYEQYF. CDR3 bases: TGTGCCAGCAGCCAATTCGACAGACCCTACGAGCAGTACTTC.